At least ten counts were recorded for the clone carrying this T cell receptor beta chain. Its antigen is not identified. The data are from a study of glioma-infiltrating T cells. Study conclusions and caveats: Very few CDR3 sequences were shared between tissue and blood.

Germline CDR1 is LNHDA and CDR2 is SQIVND (reference sequence). The V and J ends lost 4 bases and 2 bases respectively, with 12 bases between them. The CDR3 runs 15 residues. The iRepertoire nested amplicon-rescue multiplex PCR amplified TCR alpha and beta CDR3s from RNA. Input was roughly 85-400 ng of tissue mRNA or PBMC total RNA. TCRdb called the multiplex PCR reads again in MiXCR, with one record for every CDR3 protein. The sample shows about 190,000 distinct CDR3 sequences, more than 30% of them seen only once. This sequence joins TRBV19 and TRBJ1-5; D not resolved. This receptor was obtained from a human donor with low-grade glioma or glioblastoma, undergoing nonglioma brain surgery, or in good health (not recorded which). Input material: glioma tissue, nonneoplastic brain tissue, or PBMCs (not recorded which). The CDR3 sequence: CASSTLPTGNQPQHF. As DNA, the CDR3 is TGTGCCAGTAGTACCCTACCCACCGGCAATCAGCCCCAGCATTTT.